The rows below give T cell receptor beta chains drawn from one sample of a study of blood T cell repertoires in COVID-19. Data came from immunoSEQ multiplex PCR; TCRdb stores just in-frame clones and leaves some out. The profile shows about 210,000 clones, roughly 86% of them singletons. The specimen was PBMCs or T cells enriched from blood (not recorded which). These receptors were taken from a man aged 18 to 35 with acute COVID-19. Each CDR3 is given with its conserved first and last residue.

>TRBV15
CATSRGGTGVGSNQPQHF
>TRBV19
CASNGRDDYEQYF
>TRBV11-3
CASSSWEGEEGGYTF
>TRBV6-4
CASSLTGLAGAGSYNEQFF
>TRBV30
CAWKTPGQSYEQYF
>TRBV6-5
CASRRSGTEAFF
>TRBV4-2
CASSQGASGTGVEQYF
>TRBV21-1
CASSKEGGLAKADTQYF
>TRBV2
CASRGTYATNEKLFF
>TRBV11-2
CASRPGLAGDEQFF
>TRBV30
CAWRDPQGLAGNEQYF
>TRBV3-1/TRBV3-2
CASSRSGNEQFF
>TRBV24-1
CATMRYSGELFF